The 25 T cell receptor beta chains listed next were all sequenced from one sample in a study of shared clonotypes between healthy human individuals. CD8 cells regarded as naive lacked CD45RO, were positively chosen for CCR7, and omitted terminally differentiated effector memory CD45RA+ cells. Generated by immunoSEQ multiplex PCR, the TCRdb table keeps only in-frame clones and is missing some. Of 630,000 or so clones listed, roughly 98% are singletons. The sequenced material came from naive CD8+ T cells sorted from blood. The receptors were gathered from a man under 40 in good health.

In its sample, this clone was seen once. The sample has other DNA sequences that encode this CDR3 too. This chain joins TRBV27 and TRBJ2-7; TRBD1 is a possible D gene (5 bases). Germline V gene sequence: CDR1 MNHEY, CDR2 SMNVEV (reference sequence). Deletions cut 3 bases from V and 6 bases from J, with 12 bases between. This CDR3 is 13 amino acids long. CDR3 bases: TGTGCCAGCAGTTTGGGAACAGGTCGCGAGCAGTACTTC. The encoded protein is CASSLGTGREQYF.

This chain joins TRBV11-3 and TRBJ2-1, with TRBD2 identical over 11 bases. Germline trimming cut 5 bases from V and 7 bases from J; bases unmatched to any gene: 10. The CDR3 is made up of 16 amino acids. The germline gives CDR1 SGHNT, CDR2 YENEEA. The DNA of the CDR3 is TGTGCCAGCAGCCCCGGGGAACTAGCGGGAGATAATGAGCAGTTCTTC. Protein: CASSPGELAGDNEQFF.

In this sample, this clone turned up once. The CDR3 spells CASSYQGALILGEQYF. The CDR3 nucleotides read TGTGCCAGCAGCTATCAGGGGGCATTGATCCTTGGCGAGCAGTACTTC. The chain couples TRBV27 to TRBJ2-7; 8 bases are shared with TRBD1. Trimming at V came to 6 bases and at J to 6 bases, leaving 16 bases not matched to a gene. The CDR3 runs 16 residues. Germline-derived CDR1 and CDR2 are MNHEY and SMNVEV (reference sequence).

The rearrangement uses TRBV28 and TRBJ1-1, with D possibly TRBD1 on 6 matching bases. Germline CDR1 and CDR2: MDHEN and SYDVKM. The germline V and J ends were trimmed by 4 bases and 5 bases, with 11 bases remaining between them. The CDR3 extends over 13 amino acids. As DNA, the CDR3 is TGTGCCAGCAGTTCGGGTGACAGGACTGAAGCTTTCTTT. This codes for CASSSGDRTEAFF. Filled out from reference TRBV28 and TRBJ1-1, the complete variable domain reads DVKVTQSSRYLVKRTGEKVFLECVQDMDHENMFWYRQDPGLGLRLIYFSYDVKMKEKGDIPEGYSVSREKKERFSLILESASTNQTSMYLCASSSGDRTEAFFGQGTRLTVV.

This sequence joins TRBV7-8 and TRBJ2-7; no reliable D call. The CDR3 runs 13 residues. V gave up 1 base and J gave up 5 bases, with 9 bases separating them. Looked up from germline, CDR1 is SGHVS and CDR2 is FQNEAQ. The CDR3 loop is CASSLVSRNEQYF. The CDR3 region has the DNA TGTGCCAGCAGCTTAGTGTCCCGTAACGAGCAGTACTTC.

The chain combines TRBV29-1 with TRBJ2-6; no firm D call. The CDR3 runs to 15 residues. With 7 bases removed from V and 2 bases from J, the gap between germline ends came to 15 bases. Per the germline V gene, CDR1 is SQVTM and CDR2 is ANQGSEA. CDR3 in DNA: TGCAGCGCAACTGCCCGGACCGCTGGGGCCAACGTCCTGACTTTC. It translates to CSATARTAGANVLTF.

This clone was observed a single time. V and J are TRBV4-3 and TRBJ2-1; maybe TRBD2 (6 bases). V was pared by 0 bases and J by 3 bases, with 15 bases between. This CDR3 is 17 amino acids long. Looked up from germline, CDR1 is LGHNA and CDR2 is YSLEER. CDR3 amino acids: CASSQEPTGASYNEQFF. The CDR3 DNA reads as TGCGCCAGCAGCCAAGAACCTACGGGAGCGAGCTACAATGAGCAGTTCTTC.

J is TRBJ2-6 and V is TRBV7-9, with no clear D. Germline values: CDR1 SEHNR, CDR2 FQNEAQ (reference sequence). This CDR3 has 16 amino acids. The V end lost 4 bases, the J end lost 0 bases, and 10 bases lay between the germline ends. As DNA, the CDR3 is TGTGCCAGCAGCTCGACTCAGAGCTCTGGGGCCAACGTCCTGACTTTC. Its protein is CASSSTQSSGANVLTF.

J is TRBJ2-5 and V is TRBV25-1; D ambiguous. The length of the CDR3 is 13 residues. Germline assignment: CDR1 MGHDK and CDR2 SYGVNS. Trimming took off 3 bases at V and 5 bases at J, with 10 bases between the two ends. Here the CDR3 reads CASSDKLSETQYF. For the CDR3, the DNA is TGTGCCAGCAGTGACAAGTTGAGTGAGACCCAGTACTTC.

J is TRBJ2-7 and V is TRBV28; no definite D call. The length of the CDR3 is 13 residues. Germline V CDR1 and CDR2: MDHEN, SYDVKM. V gave up 5 bases and J gave up 4 bases, with 12 bases separating them. The CDR3 coding sequence is TGTGCCAGCAGTCTAGTTTTGGGGTACGAGCAGTACTTC. Protein product: CASSLVLGYEQYF.

The rearrangement joins TRBV7-9 to TRBJ2-7; D perhaps matches TRBD1 (5 bases). V lost 5 bases, J lost 6 bases, and 14 bases lay in between. In germline, CDR1 is SEHNR, CDR2 FQNEAQ (reference sequence). This CDR3 has 13 amino acids. CDR3 protein: CASSPGGALEQYF. CDR3 nucleotides: TGTGCCAGCAGCCCGGGTGGGGCCCTCGAGCAGTACTTC.

This clone was recorded once. The chain uses TRBV19 and TRBJ2-1; tentative D call: TRBD2 (6 bases). This CDR3 has 16 residues. Germline-derived CDR1 and CDR2 are LNHDA and SQIVND (reference sequence). Trimming took 4 bases from V and 2 from J, leaving 15 bases between them. CDR3 in amino acids: CASSRASGRPYNEQFF. In DNA form, the CDR3 reads TGTGCCAGTAGTAGGGCTTCGGGGAGGCCCTACAATGAGCAGTTCTTC.

This chain uses TRBV6-9 with TRBJ1-1; no clear D gene. This CDR3 is 14 amino acids long. Germline CDR1 and CDR2: MNHGY and SVAAGI. The V end was cut by 5 bases, the J end by 0 bases, with 10 bases between. The CDR3 protein is CASSPRKLNTEAFF. The CDR3 bases are TGTGCCAGCAGTCCAAGAAAGCTGAACACTGAAGCTTTCTTT.

The chain employs TRBV20-1 and TRBJ2-6, with unresolved D. The V gene's germline CDR1 is DFQATT and CDR2 SNEGSKA (reference sequence). Trimming pared 7 bases from V and 13 bases from J, leaving 14 bases between. This CDR3 spans 11 amino acids. For the CDR3, the DNA is TGCAGTGTTCCCCTTGGGTGGGTCCTGACTTTC. Its translation is CSVPLGWVLTF.

The rearrangement joins TRBV27 to TRBJ2-1, with TRBD2 identical over 11 bases. The germline gives CDR1 MNHEY, CDR2 SMNVEV (reference sequence). The CDR3 has 14 amino acids. Trimming cost V 8 bases and J 7 bases; bases outside gene matches: 7. CDR3 DNA: TGTGCCAGCGCTACTAGCGGGAGTGTTAATGAGCAGTTCTTC. Translating it yields CASATSGSVNEQFF.

The chain has TRBV11-2 and TRBJ2-3, with TRBD2 identical over 10 bases. In germline, CDR1 is SGHAT, CDR2 FQNNGV. The length of the CDR3 is 16 residues. V shed 1 base, J shed 2 bases, and the junction held 3 bases outside the gene matches. CDR3 coding DNA: TGTGCCAGCAGCTTAGTAGCGGGAGGACCCACAGATACGCAGTATTTT. Its translation: CASSLVAGGPTDTQYF.

The J gene is TRBJ2-1, the V gene TRBV27, with D maybe TRBD2 (5 bases). Germline lookup yields CDR1 MNHEY and CDR2 SMNVEV (reference sequence). The CDR3 totals 11 residues. With 8 bases removed from V and 14 bases from J, the gap between germline ends came to 16 bases. CDR3 residues: CASFTGLREFF. The CDR3 nucleotides read TGTGCCAGCTTTACGGGGTTGAGGGAGTTCTTC.

This chain joins TRBV7-3 and TRBJ2-2, with no clear D. The V end was cut by 1 base, the J end by 5 bases, with 8 bases between. Germline assignment: CDR1 SGHTA and CDR2 FQGTGA. CDR3 length: 14 amino acids. Here the CDR3 reads CASSLSGYTGELFF. The CDR3 DNA follows: TGTGCCAGCAGCTTAAGTGGGTATACCGGGGAGCTGTTTTTT.

The chain carries TRBV29-1 and TRBJ2-7; D call uncertain. The germline V gene encodes CDR1 SQVTM and CDR2 ANQGSEA. V lost 3 bases, J lost 2 bases, and 11 bases lay in between. This CDR3 spans 13 amino acids. CDR3 sequence: CSVDGASPYEQYF. CDR3 nucleotide sequence: TGCAGCGTTGATGGTGCTAGTCCCTACGAGCAGTACTTC.

V is TRBV7-2 and J is TRBJ1-1, with 8 nucleotides matching TRBD1. Germline V CDR1 and CDR2: SGHTA, FQGNSA. The junction had 4 bases not matched to a gene; V was cut back by 5 bases and J by 11 bases. CDR3 size: 11 residues. The CDR3 loop reads CASSPTGAAFF. The CDR3 region has the DNA TGTGCCAGCAGCCCGACAGGGGCGGCTTTCTTT.

The chain has TRBV6-1 and TRBJ1-5; tentatively, D is TRBD1 (6 bases). V was shortened by 2 bases and J by 0 bases, with 8 bases between the two germline ends. The CDR3 sequence is 15 residues long. CDR1 and CDR2 from the germline V gene are MNHNS and SASEGT. As DNA, the CDR3 is TGTGCCAGCAGTGAAAACAGGGATAGCAATCAGCCCCAGCATTTT. Its translation is CASSENRDSNQPQHF.

CDR3 residues: CASSPRGFSTDTQYF. CDR3 nucleotides: TGTGCCAGCAGCCCCCGCGGCTTCAGCACAGATACGCAGTATTTT. The J gene is TRBJ2-3, the V gene TRBV9, with no clear D. From germline, CDR1 is SGDLS and CDR2 YYNGEE. Trimming stripped 4 bases from V and 0 bases from J, with 12 bases between. The CDR3 spans 15 residues.

Comments on this clone: Within the sample, other DNA sequences also encode this same CDR3. The chain couples TRBV11-3 to TRBJ2-5, with 8 bases lining up with TRBD1. There are 12 residues in the CDR3. The germline V gene has CDR1 SGHNT and CDR2 YENEEA. J gave up 5 bases and V 6 bases, and 2 bases lay outside the gene matches. This CDR3 reads CASRGQGETQYF. The CDR3 coding sequence is TGTGCCAGCAGAGGACAGGGCGAGACCCAGTACTTC.

This chain connects TRBV5-1 to TRBJ2-5; the D is unclear. Per germline, CDR1 SGHRS and CDR2 YFSETQ. CDR3 length: 15 amino acids. Trimming took 5 bases from V and 1 from J, leaving 15 bases between them. This CDR3 reads CASRGMEPVQETQYF. The CDR3 nucleotides are TGCGCCAGCAGAGGCATGGAGCCAGTCCAAGAGACCCAGTACTTC.

This rearrangement joins TRBV14 to TRBJ2-7, with TRBD2 matching 10 bases. The germline V gene encodes CDR1 SGHDN and CDR2 FVKESK. This CDR3 has 16 residues. V trimming: 4 bases; J trimming: 2 bases; junction bases outside the gene matches: 8. The CDR3 loop reads CASSRPGTSETYEQYF. The CDR3 DNA reads as TGTGCCAGCAGCCGCCCCGGGACTAGCGAAACCTACGAGCAGTACTTC.